Below are 14 T cell receptor beta chains sequenced from a single sample in a study of blood T cell repertoires in COVID-19. Only in-frame clones appear in the TCRdb table, and some are missing; sequencing was by immunoSEQ multiplex PCR. The data show tens of thousands of clones, roughly nine tenths seen once. Sequenced material: peripheral blood. These receptor sequences come from a woman older than 75 with acute or convalescent COVID-19.

The rearrangement joins TRBV18 to TRBJ1-2; maybe TRBD1 (5 bases). V was clipped by 4 bases and J by 1 base, with 22 bases between them. The CDR3 is 18 amino acids. Per the germline V gene, CDR1 is KGHSH and CDR2 is LQKENI. The chain's CDR3 is CASSQRGLGMSVNYGYTF. CDR3 nucleotide sequence: TGTGCCAGCTCACAAAGGGGTCTGGGGATGAGTGTTAACTATGGCTACACCTTC.

V gene TRBV6-6 combines with J gene TRBJ2-7; D unclear. Germline V gene data show CDR1 as MNHNY and CDR2 as SVGAGI (reference sequence). Trimming stripped 6 bases from V and 4 bases from J, with 19 bases between. The CDR3 has 15 amino acids. CDR3 sequence: CASSRRHEHTYEQYV. Written as DNA, the CDR3 is TGTGCCAGCAGCCGCCGACACGAACACACTTACGAGCAGTACGTC.

The chain carries TRBV19 and TRBJ1-1; D not resolved. From germline, CDR1 is LNHDA and CDR2 SQIVND (reference sequence). The CDR3 is 15 amino acids. V was pared by 6 bases and J by 1 base, with 15 bases between. CDR3 sequence: CASRGRGSGNTEAFF. The DNA of the CDR3 is TGTGCCAGTAGGGGTCGGGGTTCAGGGAACACTGAAGCTTTCTTT.

This chain joins TRBV15 and TRBJ2-7, with D perhaps TRBD1 (6 bases). Trimming cost V 3 bases and J 1 base, with 7 bases left between them. Germline values: CDR1 LNHNV, CDR2 YYDKDF (reference sequence). This CDR3 contains 13 residues. DNA for the CDR3: TGTGCCACCAGCAGGGACAGATCCTACGAGCAGTACTTC. Translation gives CATSRDRSYEQYF. The full variable domain, its missing parts supplied by reference TRBV15 and TRBJ2-7, is DAMVIQNPRYQVTQFGKPVTLSCSQTLNHNVMYWYQQKSSQAPKLLFHYYDKDFNNEADTPDNFQSRRPNTSFCFLDIRSPGLGDTAMYLCATSRDRSYEQYFGPGTRLTVT.

This rearrangement joins TRBV5-4 to TRBJ1-2; the match to TRBD1 covers 7 bases. CDR3 length: 14 amino acids. V shed 0 bases and J 8 bases; nucleotides not matched to a gene: 7. The V gene's germline CDR1 is SGHNT and CDR2 YYREEE (reference sequence). The CDR3 region has the DNA TGTGCCAGCAGCTTGGAAGACAGGGCGTACGGCTACACCTTC. It is translated as CASSLEDRAYGYTF.

This chain links TRBV3-1 (or the pseudogene TRBV3-2) with TRBJ2-5, with D tentatively TRBD2 (5 bases). CDR1 is LGHDT, CDR2 YNNKEL, per germline (reference sequence). This CDR3 has 13 residues. V lost 0 bases, J lost 4 bases, and 6 bases lay in between. CDR3 region: CASSQDRGETQYF. DNA of the CDR3: TGTGCCAGCAGCCAAGATCGGGGAGAGACCCAGTACTTC.

CDR3 loop: CASSSGQGREQYV. The CDR3 bases are TGCGCCAGCAGTTCAGGACAGGGGCGCGAGCAGTACGTC. The rearrangement uses TRBV10-2 and TRBJ2-7; 9 bases are a match to TRBD1. Germline V gives CDR1 WSHSY, CDR2 SAAADI. The CDR3 runs 13 residues. Trimming took 5 bases from V and 6 from J; bases not matched to a gene: 5.

The genes are TRBV5-6 and TRBJ2-5, with a tentative D call TRBD2 (6 bases). The V and J ends lost 3 bases and 0 bases respectively, with 18 bases between them. This CDR3 contains 17 residues. Germline CDR1 SGHDT, CDR2 YYEEEE. CDR3 residues: CASSWRGGKLNQETQYF. The CDR3 region has the DNA TGTGCCAGCAGCTGGAGGGGTGGGAAGTTAAACCAAGAGACCCAGTACTTC.

V usage is TRBV27 and J usage is TRBJ1-4, with 7 bases identical to TRBD1. Trimming took 5 bases from V and 7 from J; bases not matched to a gene: 4. The CDR3 loop spans 13 amino acids. Germline CDR1 is MNHEY and CDR2 is SMNVEV (reference sequence). For the CDR3, the DNA is TGTGCCAGCAGTCTCCAGGGGGGTGAAAAACTGTTTTTT. This encodes CASSLQGGEKLFF.

This clone showed up just once. The chain combines TRBV30 with TRBJ2-2; 9 nucleotides align to TRBD1. The V and J ends lost 1 base and 0 bases, in that order; junction bases with no gene match: 9. The CDR3 is 18 residues long. CDR1 GTSNPN and CDR2 SVGIG come from the germline V gene (reference sequence). The CDR3 reads CAWSGGQGLTANTGELFF. CDR3 nucleotide sequence: TGTGCCTGGAGTGGGGGACAGGGCCTGACTGCGAACACCGGGGAGCTGTTTTTT.

V is TRBV5-6 and J is TRBJ2-5; perhaps TRBD1 as D (5 bases). Germline CDR1 is SGHDT and CDR2 is YYEEEE. There are 15 residues in the CDR3. Trimming left V 4 bases short and J 2 bases short, with 15 bases between. The chain's CDR3 is CASSPWGRLQETQYF. The CDR3 DNA reads TGTGCCAGCAGCCCCTGGGGCAGGCTTCAAGAGACCCAGTACTTC.

V gene TRBV10-3 combines with J gene TRBJ2-1, with a tentative D call TRBD1 (6 bases). V dropped 10 bases and J dropped 7 bases, with 20 bases sitting between them. The CDR3 sequence is 14 residues long. Germline CDR1 ENHRY, CDR2 SYGVKD. The CDR3: CATLNRDTWNEQFF. CDR3 DNA sequence: TGTGCCACCCTTAACAGGGACACATGGAATGAGCAGTTCTTC.

The chain links TRBV21-1 to TRBJ2-5; the DNA was not compared with TRBD1, the D call given in the table. TRBV21-1 corresponds to a pseudogene. The CDR3 runs to 18 residues. This chain's CDR3 is CASSKGAGALMRQETQYF. DNA of the CDR3: TGTGCCAGCAGCAAAGGGGCAGGGGCGTTGATGAGGCAAGAGACCCAGTACTTC.

The chain links TRBV11-2 to TRBJ2-5; 9 nucleotides agree with TRBD2. Looked up from germline, CDR1 is SGHAT and CDR2 is FQNNGV. The CDR3 has 16 amino acids. V lost 1 base and J lost 3; bases outside the gene matches: 6. CDR3 region: CASSLVTGLAKETQYF. The CDR3 DNA follows: TGTGCCAGCAGCTTAGTCACAGGACTAGCGAAAGAGACCCAGTACTTC.